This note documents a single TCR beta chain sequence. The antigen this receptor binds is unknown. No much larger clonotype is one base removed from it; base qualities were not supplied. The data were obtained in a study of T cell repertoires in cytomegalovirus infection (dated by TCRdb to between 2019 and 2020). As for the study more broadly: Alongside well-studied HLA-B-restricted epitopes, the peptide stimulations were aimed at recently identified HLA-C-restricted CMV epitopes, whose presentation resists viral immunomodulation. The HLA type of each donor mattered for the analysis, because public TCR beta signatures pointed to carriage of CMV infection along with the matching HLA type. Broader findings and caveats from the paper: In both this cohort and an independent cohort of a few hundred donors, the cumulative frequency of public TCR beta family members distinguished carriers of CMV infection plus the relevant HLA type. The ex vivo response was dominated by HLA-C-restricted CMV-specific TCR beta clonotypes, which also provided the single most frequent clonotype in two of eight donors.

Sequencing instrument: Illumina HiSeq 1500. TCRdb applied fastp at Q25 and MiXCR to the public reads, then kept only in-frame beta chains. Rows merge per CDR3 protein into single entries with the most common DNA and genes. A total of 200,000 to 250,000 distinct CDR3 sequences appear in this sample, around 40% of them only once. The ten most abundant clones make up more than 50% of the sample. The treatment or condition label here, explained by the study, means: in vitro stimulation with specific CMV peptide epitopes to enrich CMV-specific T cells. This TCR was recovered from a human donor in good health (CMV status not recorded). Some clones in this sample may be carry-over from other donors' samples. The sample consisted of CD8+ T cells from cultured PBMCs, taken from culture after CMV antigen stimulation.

The CDR3 protein sequence reads: CASSLAREEQYF. The DNA sequence follows: TGTGCCAGCAGCTTAGCCAGGGAAGAGCAGTACTTC. Recombination linked TRBV7-9 to TRBJ2-7, with TRBD1 tentatively as D gene (5 bases match). V is cut by 0 bases and J by 7 bases, and the space between the germline ends is 7 bases. Spanning cysteine to phenylalanine, the CDR3 consists of 12 amino acids. Solely the CDR3 DNA is kept, with 36 bases framed from the first base. CDR1 and CDR2, per the germline V gene (reference sequence), are SEHNR and FQNEAQ.